These 4 T cell receptor beta chains were sequenced from one sample in a study of a mutant IDH1 vaccine in newly diagnosed glioma. Repertoires were generated with immunoSEQ multiplex PCR, while TCRdb's copy carries only in-frame clones and drops some. The sample carries about 88,000 clones, roughly 80% recorded once. As for time point: baseline, week 1 (first vaccination visit). Treatment: pre-vaccination baseline after standard-of-care therapy. Sequencing used PBMCs, obtained from a glioma patient treated with radiotherapy, temozolomide or both. These receptors came from a man aged 35 to 55 with glioma. Some clones in this sample may be carry-over from other donors' samples.

The chain combines TRBV19 with TRBJ2-2; weak D call: TRBD2 (6 bases). Germline V gives CDR1 LNHDA, CDR2 SQIVND (reference sequence). V was clipped by 4 bases and J by 7 bases, with 13 bases between them. There are 14 residues in the CDR3. The CDR3 region is CASSTQEGIGELFF. CDR3 coding DNA: TGTGCCAGTAGTACCCAGGAGGGAATCGGGGAGCTGTTTTTT. Together with reference TRBV19 and TRBJ2-2, the CDR3 gives the full variable domain: DGGITQSPKYLFRKEGQNVTLSCEQNLNHDAMYWYRQDPGQGLRLIYYSQIVNDFQKGDIAEGYSVSREKKESFPLTVTSAQKNPTAFYLCASSTQEGIGELFFGEGSRLTVL.

V gene TRBV5-8 combines with J gene TRBJ1-5; D is unresolved. In germline, CDR1 is SGHTS, CDR2 YDEGEE. V lost 3 bases, J lost 3 bases, and 13 bases lay in between. The CDR3 has 15 residues. CDR3 region: CASSSRSVPNQPQHF. The CDR3 DNA reads TGTGCCAGCAGCTCGAGATCGGTTCCCAATCAGCCCCAGCATTTT.

The chain is built from TRBV13 and TRBJ2-5; 11 positions match TRBD2. Unmatched junction bases numbered 9, after V lost 4 bases and J lost 5 bases. The CDR3 has 16 amino acids. Per germline, CDR1 PRHDT and CDR2 FYEKMQ (reference sequence). CDR3: CASSSMGASGRETQYF. DNA for the CDR3: TGTGCCAGCAGCTCCATGGGGGCTAGCGGGAGGGAGACCCAGTACTTC. Full variable domain (outside the CDR3, taken from reference TRBV13 and TRBJ2-5): AAGVIQSPRHLIKEKRETATLKCYPIPRHDTVYWYQQGPGQDPQFLISFYEKMQSDKGSIPDRFSAQQFSDYHSELNMSSLELGDSALYFCASSSMGASGRETQYFGPGTRLLVL.

The genes are TRBV2 and TRBJ2-7, with a weak D call TRBD2 (6 bases). V lost 9 bases to trimming and J lost 3 bases, with 18 bases between them. The CDR3 extends over 14 amino acids. Germline values: CDR1 SNHLY, CDR2 FYNNEI. The CDR3 DNA follows: TGTGCCAGTGGGGACCGGGACTGGTTCTACGAGCAGTACTTC. This translates into CASGDRDWFYEQYF.